This T cell receptor beta chain emerged from a study of T cell repertoires in cytomegalovirus infection. The length of the CDR3 is 16 residues. The V and J ends lost 5 bases and 1 base respectively, with 14 bases between them. CDR1 and CDR2 (germline): MNHNY, SVGAGI (reference sequence). A few counts support this clonotype. Its cognate antigen is unknown. In TCRdb, the reads were re-called with MiXCR into one record per CDR3 protein. The repertoire holds around 900,000 distinct CDR3 sequences, with approximately 31% as singletons. The receptor comes from a human donor in good health (CMV status not recorded). Some clones in this sample may be carry-over from other donors' samples. The sample consisted of cultured CD8+ T cells from PBMCs, taken from culture after CMV antigen stimulation. This rearrangement joins TRBV6-6 to TRBJ2-2; no firm D call. CDR3 sequence reads: CASSPRGLLNTGELFF. CDR3 nucleotides: TGTGCCAGCAGTCCCCGAGGTCTCCTGAACACCGGGGAGCTGTTTTTT.